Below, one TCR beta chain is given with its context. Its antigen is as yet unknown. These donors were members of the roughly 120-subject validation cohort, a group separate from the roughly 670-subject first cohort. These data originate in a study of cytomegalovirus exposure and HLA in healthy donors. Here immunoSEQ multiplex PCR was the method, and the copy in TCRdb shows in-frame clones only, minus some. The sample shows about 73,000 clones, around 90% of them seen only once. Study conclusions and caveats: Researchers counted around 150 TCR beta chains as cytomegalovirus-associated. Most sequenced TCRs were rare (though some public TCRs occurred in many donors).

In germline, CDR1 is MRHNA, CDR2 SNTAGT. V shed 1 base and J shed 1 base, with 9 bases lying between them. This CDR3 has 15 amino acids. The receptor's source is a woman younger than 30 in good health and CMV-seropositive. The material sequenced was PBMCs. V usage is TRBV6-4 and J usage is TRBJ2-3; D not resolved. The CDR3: CASSDFGRGTDTQYF. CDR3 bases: TGTGCCAGCAGTGACTTTGGGCGCGGCACAGATACGCAGTATTTT.